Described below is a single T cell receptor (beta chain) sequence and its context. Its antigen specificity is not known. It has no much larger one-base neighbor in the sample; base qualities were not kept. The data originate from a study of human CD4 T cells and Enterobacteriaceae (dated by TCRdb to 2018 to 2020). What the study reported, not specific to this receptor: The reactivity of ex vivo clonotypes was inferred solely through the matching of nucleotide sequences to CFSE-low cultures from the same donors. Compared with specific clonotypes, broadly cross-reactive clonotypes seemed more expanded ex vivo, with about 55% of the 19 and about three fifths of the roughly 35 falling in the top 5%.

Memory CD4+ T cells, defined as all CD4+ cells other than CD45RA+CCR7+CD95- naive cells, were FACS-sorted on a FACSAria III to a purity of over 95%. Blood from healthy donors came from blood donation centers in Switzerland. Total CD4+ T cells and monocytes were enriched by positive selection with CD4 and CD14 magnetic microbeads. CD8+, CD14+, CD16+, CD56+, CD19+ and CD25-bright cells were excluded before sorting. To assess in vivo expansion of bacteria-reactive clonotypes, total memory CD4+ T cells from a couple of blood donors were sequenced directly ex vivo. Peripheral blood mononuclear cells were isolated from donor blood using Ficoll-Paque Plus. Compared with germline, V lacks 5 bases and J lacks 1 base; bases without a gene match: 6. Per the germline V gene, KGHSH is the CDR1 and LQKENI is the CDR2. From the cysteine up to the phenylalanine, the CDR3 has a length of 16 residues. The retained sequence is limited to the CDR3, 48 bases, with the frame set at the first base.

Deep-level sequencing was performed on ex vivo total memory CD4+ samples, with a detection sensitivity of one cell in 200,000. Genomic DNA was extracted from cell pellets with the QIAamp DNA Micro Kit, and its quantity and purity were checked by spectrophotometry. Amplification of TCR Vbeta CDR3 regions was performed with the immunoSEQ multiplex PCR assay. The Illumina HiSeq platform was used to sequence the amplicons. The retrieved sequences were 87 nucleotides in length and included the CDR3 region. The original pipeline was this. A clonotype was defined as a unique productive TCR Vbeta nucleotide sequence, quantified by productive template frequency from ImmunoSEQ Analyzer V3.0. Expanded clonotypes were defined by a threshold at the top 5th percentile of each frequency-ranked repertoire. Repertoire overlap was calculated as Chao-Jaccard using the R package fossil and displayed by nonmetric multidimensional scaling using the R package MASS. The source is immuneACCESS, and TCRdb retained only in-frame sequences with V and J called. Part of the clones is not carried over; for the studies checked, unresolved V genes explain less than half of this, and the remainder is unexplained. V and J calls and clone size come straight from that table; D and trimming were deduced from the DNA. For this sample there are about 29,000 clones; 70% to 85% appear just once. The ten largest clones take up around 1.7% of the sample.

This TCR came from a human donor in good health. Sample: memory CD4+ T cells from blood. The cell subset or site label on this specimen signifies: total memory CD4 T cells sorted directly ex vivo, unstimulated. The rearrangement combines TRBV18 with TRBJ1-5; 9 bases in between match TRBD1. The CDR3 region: CASSSTGGGSNQPQHF. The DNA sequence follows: TGTGCCAGCTCATCCACAGGGGGCGGAAGCAATCAGCCCCAGCATTTT. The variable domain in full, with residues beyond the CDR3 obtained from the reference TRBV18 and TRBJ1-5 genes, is NAGVMQNPRHLVRRRGQEARLRCSPMKGHSHVYWYRQLPEEGLKFMVYLQKENIIDESGMPKERFSAEFPKEGPSILRIQQVVRGDSAAYFCASSSTGGGSNQPQHFGDGTRLSIL.